The T cell receptor beta chain under discussion was sequenced for a study of blood T cells in healthy people across ages. For the second PCR, which ran for about 7 to 11 cycles, a sample-barcoded 5' primer and a J-beta primer mix were used. TCRdb processed the 5' RACE reads anew with MiXCR; each CDR3 protein has one entry. Among hundreds of thousands of distinct CDR3 sequences listed, about 50% were seen once. This CDR3 comprises 10 residues. Per the germline V gene, CDR1 is DFQATT and CDR2 is SNEGSKA (reference sequence). Trimming removed 4 bases from V and 11 bases from J, with 9 bases in between. This clonotype was seen ten or more times.

The TCR comes from an elderly woman in good health. The chain recombines TRBV20-1 with TRBJ2-1; D gene uncertain. Sequencing was done on a sample of blood. CDR3 DNA: TGCAGTGCTATGGTGGAAAAGCAGTTCTTC. Encoded protein: CSAMVEKQFF.